This section outlines one T cell receptor (beta chain) sequence together with its context. The data originate from a study of shared clonotypes between healthy human individuals. The CDR3 runs 16 residues. Trimming cost V 5 bases and J 4 bases, with 21 bases left between them. Germline V gene sequence: CDR1 SQVTM, CDR2 ANQGSEA. Sequencing used immunoSEQ multiplex PCR; TCRdb keeps in-frame clones, though not all of them. The sample yields more than 500,000 clones, 95% to 97% seen once. The J gene is TRBJ2-1, the V gene TRBV29-1, with D perhaps matching TRBD2 (6 bases). This TCR was recovered from a woman under 40 in good health. Sequencing input: naive CD4+ T cells sorted from blood. Subset noted: CD45RA+ positively selected. The CDR3: CSVPTGSPFGYNEQFF. CDR3 sequence (DNA): TGCAGCGTTCCTACCGGGAGCCCCTTTGGTTACAATGAGCAGTTCTTC.